Below, 18 T cell receptor beta chains from the same sample are listed, as sequenced in a study of blood T cell repertoires in COVID-19. Data came from immunoSEQ multiplex PCR; TCRdb stores just in-frame clones and leaves some out. Of approximately 65,000 clones listed, 90% were seen once; the top ten hold approximately 4.9%. Sequencing was performed on peripheral blood. These receptors originate from a woman under 30 with acute or convalescent COVID-19.

This chain connects TRBV2 to TRBJ1-5, with 9 nucleotides matching TRBD1. The CDR3 has 13 amino acids. Germline assignment: CDR1 SNHLY and CDR2 FYNNEI. The V and J ends lost 7 bases and 7 bases, in that order; junction bases with no gene match: 5. CDR3 sequence reads: CASTGTGNQPQHF. CDR3 nucleotide sequence: TGTGCCAGCACCGGGACAGGGAACCAGCCCCAGCATTTT.

The chain combines TRBV6-2 or TRBV6-3 with TRBJ2-3, with TRBD2 identical over 8 bases. V was clipped by 7 bases and J by 5 bases; unmatched bases: 8. CDR3 size: 14 residues. The germline CDR1 and CDR2 sequences are MNHEY and SVGEGT. As DNA, the CDR3 is TGTGCCAGCACCCCGCGGCTAGCGGGAGATACGCAGTATTTT. As protein: CASTPRLAGDTQYF.

The chain uses TRBV10-3 and TRBJ2-3; 10 positions agree with TRBD1. V was clipped by 8 bases and J by 3 bases; unmatched bases: 14. From germline, CDR1 is ENHRY and CDR2 SYGVKD. The CDR3 contains 17 residues. The chain's CDR3 is CAIAPLFTGQGTDTQYF. The CDR3 nucleotides read TGTGCCATCGCTCCCCTCTTTACGGGACAGGGGACAGATACGCAGTATTTT.

The chain combines TRBV7-6 with TRBJ1-6; perhaps TRBD1 as D (6 bases). Germline CDR1 reads SGHVS; CDR2 reads FNYEAQ. This CDR3 has 18 amino acids. Trimming cost V 5 bases and J 5 bases, with 22 bases left between them. The CDR3 DNA sequence: TGTGCCAGCAGCCCAGGCCTTGCCGGGAGGGGGAATAATTCACCCCTCCACTTT. It specifies CASSPGLAGRGNNSPLHF.

The genes are TRBV2 and TRBJ2-7; the match to TRBD1 covers 7 bases. After removal of 5 bases from V and 4 bases from J, the junction contained 8 bases not matched to a gene. The V gene's germline CDR1 is SNHLY and CDR2 FYNNEI. This CDR3 is 14 amino acids long. In DNA form, the CDR3 reads TGTGCCAGCAGTCCCCGGACAGGACCGTACGAGCAGTACTTC. Residues: CASSPRTGPYEQYF. Combining the CDR3 with reference TRBV2 and TRBJ2-7 gives the whole variable domain EPEVTQTPSHQVTQMGQEVILRCVPISNHLYFYWYRQILGQKVEFLVSFYNNEISEKSEIFDDQFSVERPDGSNFTLKIRSTKLEDSAMYFCASSPRTGPYEQYFGPGTRLTVT.

CDR3 nucleotide sequence: TGTGCCACCAGCAGAGCTTGGGCAGGGGCTGAAGCTTTCTTT. Its translation is CATSRAWAGAEAFF. This chain connects TRBV15 to TRBJ1-1, with a tentative D call TRBD1 (6 bases). The CDR3 has 14 residues. Looked up from germline, CDR1 is LNHNV and CDR2 is YYDKDF (reference sequence). V gave up 1 base and J gave up 6 bases, with 12 bases separating them.

CDR3 sequence (DNA): TGCAGCGTTCGGACAGGGGGGGGAACCGGGGAGCTGTTTTTT. Translating it yields CSVRTGGGTGELFF. V usage is TRBV29-1 and J usage is TRBJ2-2; TRBD1 matches at 10 bases. The CDR3 runs to 14 residues. V shed 5 bases, J shed 5 bases, and the junction held 5 bases outside the gene matches. Germline assignment: CDR1 SQVTM and CDR2 ANQGSEA.

This clone has only one observation. This chain uses TRBV7-9 with TRBJ1-1; 12 bases are a match to TRBD1. Germline V CDR1 and CDR2: SEHNR, FQNEAQ (reference sequence). The junction had 9 bases not matched to a gene; V was cut back by 4 bases and J by 6 bases. The CDR3 covers 16 residues. The CDR3: CASSSRSGTGGSEAFF. For the CDR3, the DNA is TGTGCCAGCAGCTCTCGATCCGGGACAGGGGGCTCTGAAGCTTTCTTT. Combining the CDR3 with reference TRBV7-9 and TRBJ1-1 gives the whole variable domain DTGVSQNPRHKITKRGQNVTFRCDPISEHNRLYWYRQTLGQGPEFLTYFQNEAQLEKSRLLSDRFSAERPKGSFSTLEIQRTEQGDSAMYLCASSSRSGTGGSEAFFGQGTRLTVV.

This chain connects TRBV24-1 to TRBJ1-1, with 9 bases that match TRBD1. With 8 bases clipped from V and 4 bases from J, the junction kept 10 bases outside the gene matches. The CDR3 covers 15 residues. Germline loops: CDR1 KGHDR, CDR2 SFDVKD. The CDR3 loop is CATTGQGTPSTEAFF. The CDR3 DNA reads TGTGCCACCACAGGACAGGGGACTCCGAGCACTGAAGCTTTCTTT.

The rearrangement uses TRBV27 and TRBJ1-4, with no clear D. With 2 bases removed from V and 8 bases from J, the gap between germline ends came to 15 bases. This CDR3 region has 15 residues. The germline V gene has CDR1 MNHEY and CDR2 SMNVEV (reference sequence). The CDR3 coding sequence is TGTGCCAGCAGTTTAAGTTCGGGTCCCCGGGAAAAACTGTTTTTT. It specifies CASSLSSGPREKLFF.

J is TRBJ2-5 and V is TRBV11-2; the match to TRBD2 covers 10 bases. The CDR3 totals 14 residues. J was trimmed by 6 bases and V by 5 bases; bases with no gene match: 6. The V gene's germline CDR1 is SGHAT and CDR2 FQNNGV. In nucleotides, the CDR3 is TGTGCCAGCAGCGGGAGCGGGGGGGCAAAGACCCAGTACTTC. It yields the protein CASSGSGGAKTQYF.

The chain couples TRBV11-2 to TRBJ2-1; 11 nucleotides agree with TRBD2. With 5 bases clipped from V and 1 base from J, the junction kept 7 bases outside the gene matches. Germline V gene sequence: CDR1 SGHAT, CDR2 FQNNGV. The CDR3 is 17 amino acids. CDR3 residues: CASSVRLAGTSYNEQFF. Written as DNA, the CDR3 is TGTGCCAGCAGCGTCAGACTAGCGGGAACATCCTACAATGAGCAGTTCTTC.

CDR3: CAWSYRMNTEAFF. In nucleotides, the CDR3 is TGTGCCTGGAGTTATAGAATGAACACTGAAGCTTTCTTT. The V call is TRBV30, the J call TRBJ1-1; D is unclear. The CDR3 has 13 residues. V was trimmed by 2 bases and J by 0 bases, leaving 7 bases between them. Germline lookup yields CDR1 GTSNPN and CDR2 SVGIG (reference sequence).

J is TRBJ2-7 and V is TRBV13; 13 bases line up with TRBD2. The J segment lost 2 bases and the V segment lost 3 bases, leaving 4 bases of the junction unmatched. This CDR3 is 16 amino acids long. CDR1 and CDR2 (germline): PRHDT, FYEKMQ (reference sequence). The CDR3 is CASSLGLAGTPYEQYF. The CDR3 DNA sequence: TGTGCCAGCAGCTTGGGACTAGCGGGGACCCCCTACGAGCAGTACTTC.

The rearrangement links TRBV10-3 to TRBJ1-2, with a tentative D call TRBD1 (6 bases). V was trimmed by 0 bases and J by 3 bases, leaving 8 bases between them. There are 14 residues in the CDR3. The V gene's germline CDR1 is ENHRY and CDR2 SYGVKD. As DNA, the CDR3 is TGTGCCATCAGTGAGTCGACAGGAGACTATGGCTACACCTTC. This sequence encodes CAISESTGDYGYTF.

The chain links TRBV6-2 or TRBV6-3 to TRBJ1-1; no reliable D call. The CDR3 totals 14 residues. Germline loops: CDR1 MNHEY, CDR2 SVGEGT. Trimming stripped 0 bases from V and 5 bases from J, with 10 bases between. The CDR3 protein is CASSYSPQATEAFF. The CDR3 DNA reads as TGTGCCAGCAGTTACTCCCCGCAGGCAACTGAAGCTTTCTTT.

This chain joins TRBV7-2 and TRBJ2-1, with 8 bases that match TRBD2. The CDR3 has 15 residues. Per germline, CDR1 SGHTA and CDR2 FQGNSA. V was pared by 6 bases and J by 7 bases, with 11 bases of the junction left unmatched. The CDR3 sequence is CASSIISGIGNEQFF. CDR3 sequence (DNA): TGTGCCAGCAGTATCATTAGCGGGATCGGGAATGAGCAGTTCTTC.

V is TRBV18 and J is TRBJ1-6; 7 positions agree with TRBD1. The CDR3 has 14 amino acids. CDR1 is KGHSH, CDR2 LQKENI, per germline. The V segment lost 3 bases and the J segment 7 bases; nucleotides outside the gene matches: 3. The DNA for the CDR3 is TGTGCCAGCTCACCCGAGACAGGGAATTCACCCCTCCACTTT. Protein product: CASSPETGNSPLHF.